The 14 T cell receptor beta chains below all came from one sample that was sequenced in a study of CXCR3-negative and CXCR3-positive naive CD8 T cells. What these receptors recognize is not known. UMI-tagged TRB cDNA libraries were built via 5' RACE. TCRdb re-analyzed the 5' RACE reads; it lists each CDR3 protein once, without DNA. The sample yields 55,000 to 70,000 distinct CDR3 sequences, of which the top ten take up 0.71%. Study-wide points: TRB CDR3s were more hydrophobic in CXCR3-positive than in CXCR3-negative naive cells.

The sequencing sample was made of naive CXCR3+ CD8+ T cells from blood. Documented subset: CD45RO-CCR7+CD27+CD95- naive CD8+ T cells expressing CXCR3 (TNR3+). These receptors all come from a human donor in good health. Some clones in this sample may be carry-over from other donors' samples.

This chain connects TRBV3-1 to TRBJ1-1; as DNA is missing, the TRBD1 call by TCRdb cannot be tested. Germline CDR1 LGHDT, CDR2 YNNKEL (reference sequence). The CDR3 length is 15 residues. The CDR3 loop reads CASSRRQGGDTEAFF.

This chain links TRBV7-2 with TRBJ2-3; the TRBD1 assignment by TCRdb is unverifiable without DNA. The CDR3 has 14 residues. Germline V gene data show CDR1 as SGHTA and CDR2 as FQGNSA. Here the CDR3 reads CASSLGGAQDTQYF. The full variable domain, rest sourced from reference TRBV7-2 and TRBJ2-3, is GAGVSQSPSNKVTEKGKDVELRCDPISGHTALYWYRQSLGQGLEFLIYFQGNSAPDKSGLPSDRFSAERTGGSVSTLTIQRTQQEDSAVYLCASSLGGAQDTQYFGPGTRLTVL.

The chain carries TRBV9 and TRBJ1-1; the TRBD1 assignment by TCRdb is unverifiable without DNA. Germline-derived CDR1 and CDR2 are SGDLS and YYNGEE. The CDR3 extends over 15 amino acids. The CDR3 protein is CASSVAAGLGSEAFF.

The CDR3 loop reads CASRALTGWTDTQYF. The chain combines TRBV6-2 or TRBV6-3 with TRBJ2-3; TCRdb picks TRBD1, but there is no DNA to check that call. Germline values: CDR1 MNHEY, CDR2 SVGEGT. This CDR3 contains 15 residues.

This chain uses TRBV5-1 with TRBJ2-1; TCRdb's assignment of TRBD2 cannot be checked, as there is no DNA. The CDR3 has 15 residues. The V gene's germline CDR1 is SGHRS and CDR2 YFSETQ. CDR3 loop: CASSWAVAGYNEQFF.

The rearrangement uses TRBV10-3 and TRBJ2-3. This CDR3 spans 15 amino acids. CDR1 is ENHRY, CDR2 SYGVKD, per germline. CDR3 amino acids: CAISESTTSTDTQYF.

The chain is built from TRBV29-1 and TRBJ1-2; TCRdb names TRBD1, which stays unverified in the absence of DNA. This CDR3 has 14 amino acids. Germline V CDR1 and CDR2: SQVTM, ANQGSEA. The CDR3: CSVEDRYRTYGYTF.

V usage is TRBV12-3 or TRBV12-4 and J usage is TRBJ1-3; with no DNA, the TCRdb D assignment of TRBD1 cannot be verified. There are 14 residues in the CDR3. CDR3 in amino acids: CASSLTGSGNTIYF.

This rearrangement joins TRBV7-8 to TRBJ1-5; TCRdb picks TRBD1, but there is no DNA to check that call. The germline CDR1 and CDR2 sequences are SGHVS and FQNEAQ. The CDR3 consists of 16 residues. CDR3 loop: CASSFTGDAGNQPQHF.

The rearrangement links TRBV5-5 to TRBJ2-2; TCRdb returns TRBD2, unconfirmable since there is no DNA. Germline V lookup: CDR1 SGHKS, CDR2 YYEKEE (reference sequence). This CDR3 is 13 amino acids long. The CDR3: CASGPSRAGELFF.

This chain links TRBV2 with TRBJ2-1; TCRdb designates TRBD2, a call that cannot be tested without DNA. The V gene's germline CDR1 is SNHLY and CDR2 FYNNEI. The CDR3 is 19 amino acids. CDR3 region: CASNGIGLAGAFSYNEQFF.

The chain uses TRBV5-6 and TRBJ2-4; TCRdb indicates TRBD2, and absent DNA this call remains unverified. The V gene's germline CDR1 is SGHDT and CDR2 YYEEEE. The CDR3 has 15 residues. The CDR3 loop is CASSPGLFGKNIQYF. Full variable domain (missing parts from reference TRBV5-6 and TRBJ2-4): DAGVTQSPTHLIKTRGQQVTLRCSPKSGHDTVSWYQQALGQGPQFIFQYYEEEERQRGNFPDRFSGHQFPNYSSELNVNALLLGDSALYLCASSPGLFGKNIQYFGAGTRLSVL.

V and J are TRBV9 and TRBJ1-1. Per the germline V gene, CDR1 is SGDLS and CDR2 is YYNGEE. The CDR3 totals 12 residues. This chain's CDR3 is CASSPIQPEAFF.

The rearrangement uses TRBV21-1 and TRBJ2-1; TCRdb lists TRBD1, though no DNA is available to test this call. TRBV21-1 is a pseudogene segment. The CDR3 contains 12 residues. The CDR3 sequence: CASSGGHNEQFF.